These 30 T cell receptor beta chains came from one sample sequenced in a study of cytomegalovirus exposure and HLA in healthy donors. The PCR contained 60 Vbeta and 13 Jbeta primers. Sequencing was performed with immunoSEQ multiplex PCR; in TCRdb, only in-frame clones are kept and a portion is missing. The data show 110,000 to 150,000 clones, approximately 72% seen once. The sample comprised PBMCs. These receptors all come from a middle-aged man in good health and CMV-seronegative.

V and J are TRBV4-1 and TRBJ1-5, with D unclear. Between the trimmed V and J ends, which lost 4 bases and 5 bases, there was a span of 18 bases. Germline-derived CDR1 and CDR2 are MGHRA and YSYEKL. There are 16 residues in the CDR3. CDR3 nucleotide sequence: TGCGCCAGCAGCCCAACTCCCCTACGGGTGGATCAGCCCCAGCATTTT. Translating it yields CASSPTPLRVDQPQHF.

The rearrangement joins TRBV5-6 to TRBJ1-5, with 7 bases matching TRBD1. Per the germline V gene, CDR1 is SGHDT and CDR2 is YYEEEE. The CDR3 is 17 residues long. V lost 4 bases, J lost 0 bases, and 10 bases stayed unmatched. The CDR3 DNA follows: TGTGCCAGCAGCCCCAGGCCGGGGACAGTTAGCAATCAGCCCCAGCATTTT. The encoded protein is CASSPRPGTVSNQPQHF.

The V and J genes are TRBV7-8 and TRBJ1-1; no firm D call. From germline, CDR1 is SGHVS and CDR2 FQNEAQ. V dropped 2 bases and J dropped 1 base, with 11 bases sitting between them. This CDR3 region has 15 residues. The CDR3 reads CASSLLRGPNTEAFF. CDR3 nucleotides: TGTGCCAGCAGCTTACTCCGCGGCCCGAACACTGAAGCTTTCTTT.

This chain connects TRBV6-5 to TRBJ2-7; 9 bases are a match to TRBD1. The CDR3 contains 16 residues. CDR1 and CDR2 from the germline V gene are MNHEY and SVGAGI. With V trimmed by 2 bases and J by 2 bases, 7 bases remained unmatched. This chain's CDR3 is CASSYTDRGIAYEQYF. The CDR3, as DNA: TGTGCCAGCAGTTACACTGACAGGGGGATAGCCTACGAGCAGTACTTC.

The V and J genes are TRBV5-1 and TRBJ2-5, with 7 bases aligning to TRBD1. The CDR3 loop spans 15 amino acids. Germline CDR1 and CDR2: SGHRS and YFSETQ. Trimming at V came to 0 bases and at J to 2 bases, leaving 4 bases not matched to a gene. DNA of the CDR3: TGCGCCAGCAGCTTGGTAGGGGGACAGCAAGAGACCCAGTACTTC. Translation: CASSLVGGQQETQYF.

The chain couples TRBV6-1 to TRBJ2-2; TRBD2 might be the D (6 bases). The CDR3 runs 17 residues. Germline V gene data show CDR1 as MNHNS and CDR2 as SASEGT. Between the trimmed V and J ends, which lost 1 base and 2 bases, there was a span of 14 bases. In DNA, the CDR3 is TGTGCCAGCAGTGAAGGAGCGGGCCGCCTCAACACCGGGGAGCTGTTTTTT. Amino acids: CASSEGAGRLNTGELFF.

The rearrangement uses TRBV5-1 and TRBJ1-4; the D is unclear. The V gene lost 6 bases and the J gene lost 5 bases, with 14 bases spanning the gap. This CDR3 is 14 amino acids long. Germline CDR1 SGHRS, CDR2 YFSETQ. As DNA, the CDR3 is TGCGCCAGCAACCCGGGAGTAGGCAATGAAAAACTGTTTTTT. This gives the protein CASNPGVGNEKLFF.

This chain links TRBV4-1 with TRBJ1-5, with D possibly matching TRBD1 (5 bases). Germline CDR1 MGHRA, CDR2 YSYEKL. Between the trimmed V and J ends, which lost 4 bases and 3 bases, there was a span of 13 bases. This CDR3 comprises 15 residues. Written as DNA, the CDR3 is TGCGCCAGCAGCCGGCACCAGGGAAACAATCAGCCCCAGCATTTT. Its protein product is CASSRHQGNNQPQHF.

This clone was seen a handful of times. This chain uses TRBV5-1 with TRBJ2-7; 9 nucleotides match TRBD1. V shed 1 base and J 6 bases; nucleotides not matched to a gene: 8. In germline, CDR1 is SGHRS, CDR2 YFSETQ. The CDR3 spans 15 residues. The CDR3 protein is CASSLSAGTGSEQYF. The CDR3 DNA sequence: TGCGCCAGCAGCTTGTCCGCCGGGACAGGGAGCGAGCAGTACTTC.

CDR3 sequence reads: CASTPEGRANGYTF. The CDR3 nucleotides read TGTGCCAGCACCCCCGAAGGCAGGGCCAATGGCTACACCTTC. The V gene is TRBV6-6, the J gene TRBJ1-2, with a tentative D call TRBD1 (5 bases). The CDR3 sequence is 14 residues long. Germline lookup yields CDR1 MNHNY and CDR2 SVGAGI (reference sequence). Deletions cut 7 bases from V and 6 bases from J, with 18 bases between.

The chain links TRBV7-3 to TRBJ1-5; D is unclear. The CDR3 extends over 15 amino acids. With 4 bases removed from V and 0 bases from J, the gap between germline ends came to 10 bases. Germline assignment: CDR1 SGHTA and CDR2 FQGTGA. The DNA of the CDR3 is TGTGCCAGCAGCTCCAGGAATAGTAGCAATCAGCCCCAGCATTTT. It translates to CASSSRNSSNQPQHF.

The CDR3 nucleotides are TGTGCCAGCAGCTTACCTGGGCCCTACGAGCAGTACTTC. It specifies CASSLPGPYEQYF. This chain joins TRBV7-8 and TRBJ2-7, with D unclear. Germline V gives CDR1 SGHVS, CDR2 FQNEAQ. The CDR3 covers 13 residues. The V end lost 2 bases, the J end lost 2 bases, and 7 bases lay between the germline ends. The whole variable domain, filled in from reference TRBV7-8 and TRBJ2-7, reads GAGVSQSPRYKVAKRGQDVALRCDPISGHVSLFWYQQALGQGPEFLTYFQNEAQLDKSGLPSDRFFAERPEGSVSTLKIQRTQQEDSAVYLCASSLPGPYEQYFGPGTRLTVT.

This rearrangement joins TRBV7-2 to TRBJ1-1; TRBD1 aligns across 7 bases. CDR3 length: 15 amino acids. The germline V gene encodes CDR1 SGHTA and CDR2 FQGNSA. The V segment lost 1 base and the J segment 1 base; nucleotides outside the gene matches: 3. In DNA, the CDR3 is TGTGCCAGCAGCTTAGTGGGACAGCGGAACACTGAAGCTTTCTTT. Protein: CASSLVGQRNTEAFF. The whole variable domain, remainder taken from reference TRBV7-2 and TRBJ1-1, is GAGVSQSPSNKVTEKGKDVELRCDPISGHTALYWYRQSLGQGLEFLIYFQGNSAPDKSGLPSDRFSAERTGGSVSTLTIQRTQQEDSAVYLCASSLVGQRNTEAFFGQGTRLTVV.

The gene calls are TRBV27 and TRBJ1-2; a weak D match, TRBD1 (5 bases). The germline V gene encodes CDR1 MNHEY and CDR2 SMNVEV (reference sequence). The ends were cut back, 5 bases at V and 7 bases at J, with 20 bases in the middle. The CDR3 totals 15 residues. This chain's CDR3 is CASSPWRGEESGYTF. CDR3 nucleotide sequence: TGTGCCAGCAGTCCTTGGCGGGGCGAGGAATCTGGCTACACCTTC.

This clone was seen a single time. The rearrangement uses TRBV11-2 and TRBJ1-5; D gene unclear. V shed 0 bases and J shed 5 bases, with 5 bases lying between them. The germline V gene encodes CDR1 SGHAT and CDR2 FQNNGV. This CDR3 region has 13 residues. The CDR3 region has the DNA TGTGCCAGCAGCTTAGATCGAGATCAGCCCCAGCATTTT. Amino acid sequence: CASSLDRDQPQHF.

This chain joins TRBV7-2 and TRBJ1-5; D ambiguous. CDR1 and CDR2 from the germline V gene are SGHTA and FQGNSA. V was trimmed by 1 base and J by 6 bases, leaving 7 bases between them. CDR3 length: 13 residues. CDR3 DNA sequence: TGTGCCAGCAGCTTAGATTACGGTCAGCCCCAGCATTTT. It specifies CASSLDYGQPQHF.

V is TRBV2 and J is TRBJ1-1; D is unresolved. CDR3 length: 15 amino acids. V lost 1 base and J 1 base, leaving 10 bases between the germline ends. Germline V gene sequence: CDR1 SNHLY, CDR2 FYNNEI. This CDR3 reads CASSEGPGTNTEAFF. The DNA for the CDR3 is TGTGCCAGCAGTGAAGGCCCGGGAACGAACACTGAAGCTTTCTTT. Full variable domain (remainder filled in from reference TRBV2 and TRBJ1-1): EPEVTQTPSHQVTQMGQEVILRCVPISNHLYFYWYRQILGQKVEFLVSFYNNEISEKSEIFDDQFSVERPDGSNFTLKIRSTKLEDSAMYFCASSEGPGTNTEAFFGQGTRLTVV.

CDR3 nucleotides: TGTGCCAGCAGTTTCAGGGGTGCCAGTATTTCCTACGAGCAGTACTTC. Translation gives CASSFRGASISYEQYF. J is TRBJ2-5 and V is TRBV28; D is perhaps TRBD1 (6 bases). Near its end, the DNA agrees better with TRBJ2-7, so the J call may be wrong. Germline V gives CDR1 MDHEN, CDR2 SYDVKM. CDR3 size: 16 residues.

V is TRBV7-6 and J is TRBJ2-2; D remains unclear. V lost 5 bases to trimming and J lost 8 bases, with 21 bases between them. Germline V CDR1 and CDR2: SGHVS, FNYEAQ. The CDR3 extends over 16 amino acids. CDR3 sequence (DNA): TGTGCCAGCAGCCTTACGCCCCAGTACGGGTCTGGGGAGCTGTTTTTT. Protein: CASSLTPQYGSGELFF.

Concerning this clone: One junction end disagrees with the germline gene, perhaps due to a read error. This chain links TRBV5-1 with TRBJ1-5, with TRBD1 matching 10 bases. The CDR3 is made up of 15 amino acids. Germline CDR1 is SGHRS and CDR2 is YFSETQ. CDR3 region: CASSHGTGDAQPQNF. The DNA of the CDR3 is TGCGCCAGCAGCCATGGGACAGGGGATGCTCAGCCCCAGAATTTT.

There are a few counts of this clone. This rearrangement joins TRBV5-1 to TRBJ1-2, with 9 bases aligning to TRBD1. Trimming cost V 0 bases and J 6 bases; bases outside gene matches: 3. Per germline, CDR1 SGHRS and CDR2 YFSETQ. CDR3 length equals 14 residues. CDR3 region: CASSLDRGLDGYTF. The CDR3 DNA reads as TGCGCCAGCAGCTTGGACAGGGGGCTTGATGGCTACACCTTC.

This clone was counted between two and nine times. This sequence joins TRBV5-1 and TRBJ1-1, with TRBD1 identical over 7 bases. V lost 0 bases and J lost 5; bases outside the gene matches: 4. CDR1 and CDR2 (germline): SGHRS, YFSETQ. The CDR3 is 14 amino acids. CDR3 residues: CASSLDRGETEAFF. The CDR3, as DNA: TGCGCCAGCAGCTTGGACAGGGGTGAGACTGAAGCTTTCTTT. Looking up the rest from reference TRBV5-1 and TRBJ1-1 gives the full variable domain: KAGVTQTPRYLIKTRGQQVTLSCSPISGHRSVSWYQQTPGQGLQFLFEYFSETQRNKGNFPGRFSGRQFSNSRSEMNVSTLELGDSALYLCASSLDRGETEAFFGQGTRLTVV.

The CDR3 sequence is CASSLVGRGTEAFF. The CDR3 nucleotides read TGTGCCAGCAGCTTAGTCGGCCGGGGCACTGAAGCTTTCTTT. The chain employs TRBV5-4 and TRBJ1-1, with D unresolved. The CDR3 has 14 residues. In germline, CDR1 is SGHNT, CDR2 YYREEE (reference sequence). V lost 2 bases and J lost 4, with 12 bases in between.

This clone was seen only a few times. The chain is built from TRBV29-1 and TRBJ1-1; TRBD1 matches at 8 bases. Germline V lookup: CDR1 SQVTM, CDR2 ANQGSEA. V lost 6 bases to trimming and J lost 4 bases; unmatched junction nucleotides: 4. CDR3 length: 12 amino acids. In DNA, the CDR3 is TGCAGCGTGGACAGGGTTCGCACTGAAGCTTTCTTT. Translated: CSVDRVRTEAFF.

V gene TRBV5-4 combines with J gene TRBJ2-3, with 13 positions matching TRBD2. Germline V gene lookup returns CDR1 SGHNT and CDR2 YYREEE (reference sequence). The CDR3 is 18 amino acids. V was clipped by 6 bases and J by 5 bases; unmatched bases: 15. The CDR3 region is CASTLGLAGALGVDTQYF. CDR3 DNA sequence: TGTGCCAGCACCCTAGGACTAGCGGGGGCCCTCGGGGTAGATACGCAGTATTTT. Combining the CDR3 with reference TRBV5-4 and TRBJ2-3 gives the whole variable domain ETGVTQSPTHLIKTRGQQVTLRCSSQSGHNTVSWYQQALGQGPQFIFQYYREEENGRGNFPPRFSGLQFPNYSSELNVNALELDDSALYLCASTLGLAGALGVDTQYFGPGTRLTVL.

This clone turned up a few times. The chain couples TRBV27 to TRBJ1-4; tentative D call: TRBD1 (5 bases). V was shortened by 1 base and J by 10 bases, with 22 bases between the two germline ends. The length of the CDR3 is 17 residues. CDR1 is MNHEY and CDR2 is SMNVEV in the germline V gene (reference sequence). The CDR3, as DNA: TGTGCCAGCAGTTTATACTTTCGTCCGGGACTTCCGGGAAAACTGTTTTTT. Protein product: CASSLYFRPGLPGKLFF.

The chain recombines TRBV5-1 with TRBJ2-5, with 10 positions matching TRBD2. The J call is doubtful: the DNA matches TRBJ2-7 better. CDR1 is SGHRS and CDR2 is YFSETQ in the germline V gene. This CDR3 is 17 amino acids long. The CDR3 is CASSLYPSGSFSYEQYF. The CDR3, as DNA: TGCGCCAGCAGCTTGTATCCTAGCGGGAGTTTCTCCTACGAGCAGTACTTC.

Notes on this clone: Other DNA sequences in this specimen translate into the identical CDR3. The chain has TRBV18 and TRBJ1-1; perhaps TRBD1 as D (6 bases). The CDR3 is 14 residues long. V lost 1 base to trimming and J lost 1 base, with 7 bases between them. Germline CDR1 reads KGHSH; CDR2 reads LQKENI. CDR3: CASSPRDTNTEAFF. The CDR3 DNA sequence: TGTGCCAGCTCACCACGGGACACGAACACTGAAGCTTTCTTT.

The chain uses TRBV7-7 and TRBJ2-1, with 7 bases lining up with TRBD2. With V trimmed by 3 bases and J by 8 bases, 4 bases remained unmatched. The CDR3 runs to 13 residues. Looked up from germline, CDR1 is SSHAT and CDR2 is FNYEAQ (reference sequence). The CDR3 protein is CASSFGTSDEQFF. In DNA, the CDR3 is TGTGCCAGCAGCTTTGGTACTAGCGATGAGCAGTTCTTC.

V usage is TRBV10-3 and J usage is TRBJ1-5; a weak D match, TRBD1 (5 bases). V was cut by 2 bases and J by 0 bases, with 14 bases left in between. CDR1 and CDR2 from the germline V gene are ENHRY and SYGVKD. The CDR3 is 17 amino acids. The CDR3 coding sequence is TGTGCCATCAGTGAGAGCAGGGCCCATTATAGCAATCAGCCCCAGCATTTT. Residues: CAISESRAHYSNQPQHF.